These T cell receptor beta chains were read from a single sample in a study of blood T cell repertoires in COVID-19. Only in-frame clones appear in the TCRdb table, and some are missing; sequencing was by immunoSEQ multiplex PCR. Seen here are about 250,000 clones, around 91% observed once, and the top ten hold about 2.2%. The source material was PBMCs or T cells enriched from blood (not recorded which). These receptors originate from a woman between 18 and 29 years old who had recovered from COVID-19. CDR3s include the opening cysteine and the closing phenylalanine or tryptophan. The D gene is left open where the match is weak. A row's size may be missing; if present it is once, few, many or a size class.

>NA|once|TRBV4-2|TRBJ2-1
CASSHRDEQFF
TGTGCCAGCAGCCACAGGGATGAGCAGTTCTTC
>NA|NA|TRBV6-5|TRBJ1-2
CAIEVWDGYTF
TGTGCCATCGAGGTTTGGGATGGCTACACCTTC
>TRBD2|NA|TRBV9|TRBJ2-5
CASSVGVSGGAGETQYF
TGTGCCAGCAGCGTAGGGGTTAGCGGGGGGGCCGGAGAGACCCAGTACTTC
>TRBD1|NA|TRBV19|TRBJ1-5
CASVGQGDNQPQHF
TGTGCCAGTGTTGGACAGGGGGATAATCAGCCCCAGCATTTT
>NA|NA|TRBV5-1|TRBJ2-1
CASASEGRYSYNEQFF
TGCGCCAGCGCTTCGGAGGGCAGATACTCCTACAATGAGCAGTTCTTC
>NA|NA|TRBV2|TRBJ2-7
CASSGLPSGDEQYF
TGTGCCAGCAGTGGACTACCATCAGGGGACGAGCAGTACTTC
>NA|NA|TRBV7-3|TRBJ2-3
CASSLMGGPYTDTQYF
TGTGCCAGCAGCTTAATGGGGGGGCCCTATACAGATACGCAGTATTTT
>NA|NA|TRBV18|TRBJ1-3
CASSPLAEIRPIYF
TGTGCCAGCTCACCATTGGCGGAGATCCGACCCATATATTTT
>TRBD2|NA|TRBV7-9|TRBJ2-2
CASSQGTSGNTGELFF
TGTGCCAGCAGCCAGGGGACTAGCGGGAACACCGGGGAGCTGTTTTTT
>NA|NA|TRBV4-1|TRBJ1-1
CASSQGAHLNTEAFF
TGCGCCAGCAGCCAAGGGGCACATTTGAACACTGAAGCTTTCTTT
>NA|once|TRBV5-1|TRBJ2-5
CASTLSQVVGGQETQYF
TGCGCCAGCACATTGAGTCAGGTCGTAGGTGGGCAAGAGACCCAGTACTTC
>TRBD1|NA|TRBV5-1|TRBJ1-1
CASSLGDRGLTEAFF
TGCGCCAGCAGCTTAGGGGACAGGGGATTGACTGAAGCTTTCTTT
>TRBD1|NA|TRBV28|TRBJ1-6
CASSSPGTGSFSPLHF
TGTGCCAGCAGTTCCCCAGGGACAGGGAGCTTTTCACCCCTCCACTTT
>NA|few|TRBV9|TRBJ2-2
CASSVRVTGELFF
TGTGCCAGCAGCGTCAGGGTGACCGGGGAGCTGTTTTTT
>NA|NA|TRBV3-1/TRBV3-2|TRBJ2-3
CASSRLAGSFVTQYF
TGTGCCAGCAGCCGGTTGGCGGGGTCCTTTGTTACGCAGTATTTT
>NA|NA|TRBV7-3|TRBJ1-3
CASSPGEGNTIYF
TGTGCCAGCAGCCCGGGGGAGGGGAACACCATATATTTT
>TRBD2|NA|TRBV10-2|TRBJ2-5
CASSPWSRGDQETQYF
TGCGCCAGCAGTCCCTGGTCGCGGGGGGATCAAGAGACCCAGTACTTC
>TRBD1|NA|TRBV2|TRBJ1-4
CARTDRGGEKLFF
TGTGCCAGAACGGACAGGGGAGGCGAAAAACTGTTTTTT
>TRBD1|NA|TRBV4-1|TRBJ1-5
CASSQDLETGRFQPQHF
TGCGCCAGCAGCCAAGATCTGGAGACAGGGCGTTTTCAGCCCCAGCATTTT
>TRBD2|NA|TRBV7-2|TRBJ2-7
CASSPGTSKYEQYF
TGTGCCAGCAGCCCCGGGACTAGCAAGTACGAGCAGTACTTC
>NA|NA|TRBV7-6|TRBJ2-2
CASSLGGAGELFF
TGTGCCAGCAGCTTAGGCGGCGCCGGGGAGCTGTTTTTT
>TRBD2|few|TRBV2|TRBJ2-5
CASSLRLAGTETQYF
TGTGCCAGCAGTCTCAGACTAGCGGGGACAGAGACCCAGTACTTC
>NA|NA|TRBV5-1|TRBJ1-5
CASSLGPRQPQHF
TGCGCCAGCAGCTTGGGCCCGAGGCAGCCCCAGCATTTT
>TRBD2|NA|TRBV30|TRBJ2-5
CAWSVAGGPGTQYF
TGTGCCTGGAGTGTTGCGGGGGGGCCAGGGACCCAGTACTTC
>NA|NA|TRBV3-1/TRBV3-2|TRBJ2-2
CASSEDPARFTGELFF
TGTGCCAGCAGCGAAGACCCTGCCCGGTTCACCGGGGAGCTGTTTTTT
>TRBD1|NA|TRBV25-1|TRBJ1-1
CASSGQGWDTEAFF
TGTGCCAGCAGTGGACAGGGTTGGGACACTGAAGCTTTCTTT
>NA|NA|TRBV5-1|TRBJ2-3
CASSFLGAGLTDTQYF
TGCGCCAGCAGCTTCCTGGGGGCAGGGCTTACAGATACGCAGTATTTT
>TRBD1|NA|TRBV6-6|TRBJ1-1
CASTATGGTEAFF
TGTGCCAGCACCGCGACAGGGGGCACTGAAGCTTTCTTT
>TRBD2|once|TRBV6-4|TRBJ2-3
CASSDGPGGQDTQYF
TGTGCCAGCAGTGACGGTCCGGGGGGGCAAGATACGCAGTATTTT
>NA|NA|TRBV5-6|TRBJ2-3
CASSRGPSSTDTQYF
TGTGCCAGCAGCCGCGGACCTAGCAGCACAGATACGCAGTATTTT
>TRBD2|NA|TRBV10-3|TRBJ2-1
CAISSSTSGGALEQFF
TGTGCCATCAGTTCAAGCACTAGCGGGGGGGCGCTTGAGCAGTTCTTC
>NA|NA|TRBV15|TRBJ2-1
CATSSELEKEQFF
TGTGCCACCAGCAGCGAGCTTGAGAAGGAGCAGTTCTTC
>NA|NA|TRBV3-1/TRBV3-2|TRBJ2-5
CASSHSNSQETQYF
TGTGCCAGCAGCCACAGTAACAGCCAAGAGACCCAGTACTTC
>TRBD2|NA|TRBV4-2|TRBJ2-1
CASSQGASGSSYNEQFF
TGTGCCAGCAGCCAAGGGGCTAGCGGCTCCTCCTACAATGAGCAGTTCTTC
>NA|once|TRBV6-5|TRBJ1-1
CATARTANTEAFF
TGTGCCACCGCCAGGACAGCGAACACTGAAGCTTTCTTT
>NA|NA|TRBV14|TRBJ1-2
CASSQSGGYGYTF
TGTGCCAGCAGCCAATCCGGAGGGTATGGCTACACCTTC
>TRBD2|NA|TRBV18|TRBJ2-1
CASSPYREAYNEQFF
TGTGCCAGCTCACCATATCGGGAGGCCTACAATGAGCAGTTCTTC
>TRBD1|once|TRBV7-9|TRBJ1-2
CASSAGQGGGYTF
TGTGCCAGCAGTGCCGGACAGGGTGGAGGCTACACCTTC
>NA|NA|TRBV6-2/TRBV6-3|TRBJ2-1
CASSLSGSYYNEQFF
TGTGCCAGCAGTTTAAGCGGCTCGTATTACAATGAGCAGTTCTTC
>NA|NA|TRBV19|TRBJ1-6
CAAAPGRNSPLHF
TGTGCCGCAGCCCCAGGGCGTAATTCACCCCTCCACTTT
>TRBD2|NA|TRBV12-5|TRBJ2-2
CASGLVPLAGGPNTGELFF
TGTGCTAGTGGTTTGGTACCGCTAGCGGGGGGGCCGAACACCGGGGAGCTGTTTTTT
>NA|once|TRBV10-3|TRBJ2-1
CAISAVTYNEQFF
TGTGCCATCAGCGCAGTTACCTACAATGAGCAGTTCTTC
>NA|NA|TRBV5-4|TRBJ1-6
CASSRRQQVPSPLHF
TGTGCCAGCAGCCGCAGACAACAAGTCCCCTCACCCCTCCACTTT
>TRBD1|NA|TRBV27|TRBJ2-2
CASSLFGTGVSGELFF
TGTGCCAGCAGTTTATTCGGGACAGGGGTATCCGGGGAGCTGTTTTTT
>NA|NA|TRBV5-1|TRBJ1-2
CASSLDPGTNYGYTF
TGCGCCAGCAGCTTGGATCCGGGGACTAACTATGGCTACACCTTC
>NA|NA|TRBV19|TRBJ1-5
CASSIQGPNQPQHF
TGTGCCAGTAGTATTCAGGGGCCAAATCAGCCCCAGCATTTT
>NA|NA|TRBV11-2|TRBJ2-7
CASSLVPGNYEQYF
TGTGCCAGCAGCTTAGTCCCAGGGAATTACGAGCAGTACTTC
>NA|once|TRBV29-1|TRBJ2-5
CSVERSGGMETQYF
TGCAGCGTTGAAAGGAGCGGTGGGATGGAGACCCAGTACTTC
>TRBD2|once|TRBV28|TRBJ2-1
CASSLPTGLAGIMSYNEQFF
TGTGCCAGCAGTCTTCCAACGGGACTAGCGGGGATAATGTCCTACAATGAGCAGTTCTTC